The clone carrying this TCR beta chain was seen a few times. Its target is not known. The CDR3 spans 14 residues. Germline V gene lookup returns CDR1 KGHSH and CDR2 LQKENI. V gave up 0 bases and J gave up 3 bases, with 8 bases separating them. Using quantitative 5'-RACE with molecular barcodes, the authors made TCR beta libraries. TCRdb analysed the 5' RACE reads with MiXCR anew, one entry per CDR3 protein. This repertoire shows fewer than 200,000 distinct CDR3 sequences, approximately 10% found once; its top ten account for about 16%. This sample is drawn from a study of CD8 T cells in ankylosing spondylitis. Study findings and constraints: Significant enrichment of disease-linked clones was reportedly seen in matched ankylosing spondylitis synovial fluid.

This sequence joins TRBV18 and TRBJ1-1; no clear D. The receptor was derived from a female donor with ankylosing spondylitis or in good health (not recorded which). The sample taken for sequencing was blood, either unsorted or a sorted T cell fraction (not recorded which). The CDR3 DNA reads as TGTGCCAGCTCACCACCGATTGAGGACACTGAAGCTTTCTTT. This sequence encodes CASSPPIEDTEAFF.